This record concerns one T cell receptor (beta chain) sequence. Its antigen is as yet unknown. V shed 1 base and J shed 4 bases, with 8 bases lying between them. The length of the CDR3 is 13 residues. The germline V gene encodes CDR1 SGHTA and CDR2 FQGNSA. The record originates from a study of high-grade serous ovarian cancer treatment subgroups. Across the study: On average, roughly 14,000 reads and 6,000 to 8,000 unique TCR beta rearrangements were obtained per sample. Study-level results: Tumors within one patient showed repertoire similarity of 0.11 to 0.79.

Data came from immunoSEQ multiplex PCR; TCRdb stores just in-frame clones and leaves some out. Found here are fewer than 4,500 clones, approximately 73% of them singletons; the top ten hold roughly 8.2%. Tumor tissue was taken before any definitive surgery or chemotherapy was given. Source material: tumor tissue. This receptor was obtained from a human donor with high-grade serous ovarian cancer. V gene TRBV7-2 combines with J gene TRBJ2-7, with no clear D. DNA of the CDR3: TGTGCCAGCAGCTTAGTTTCCAGGTACGAGCAGTACTTC. Encoded protein: CASSLVSRYEQYF.